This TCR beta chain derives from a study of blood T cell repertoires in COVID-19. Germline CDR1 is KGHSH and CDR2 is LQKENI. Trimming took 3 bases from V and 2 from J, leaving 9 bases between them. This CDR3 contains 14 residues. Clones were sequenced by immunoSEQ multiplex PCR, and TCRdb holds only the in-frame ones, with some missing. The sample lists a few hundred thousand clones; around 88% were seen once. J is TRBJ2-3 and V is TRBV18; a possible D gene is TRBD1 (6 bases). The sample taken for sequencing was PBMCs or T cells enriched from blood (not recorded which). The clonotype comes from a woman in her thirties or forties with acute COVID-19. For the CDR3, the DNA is TGTGCCAGCTCACCGACAGGAAACACAGATACGCAGTATTTT. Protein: CASSPTGNTDTQYF.